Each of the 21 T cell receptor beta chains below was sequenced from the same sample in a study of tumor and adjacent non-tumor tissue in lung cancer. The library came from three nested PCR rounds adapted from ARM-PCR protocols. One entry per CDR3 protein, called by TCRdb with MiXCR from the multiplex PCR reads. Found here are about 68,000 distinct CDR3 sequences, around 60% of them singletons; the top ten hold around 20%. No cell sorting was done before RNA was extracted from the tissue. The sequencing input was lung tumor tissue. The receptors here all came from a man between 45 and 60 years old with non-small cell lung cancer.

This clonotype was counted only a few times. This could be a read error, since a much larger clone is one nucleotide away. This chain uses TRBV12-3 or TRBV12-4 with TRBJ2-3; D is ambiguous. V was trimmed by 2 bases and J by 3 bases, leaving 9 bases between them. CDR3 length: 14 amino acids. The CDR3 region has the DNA TGTGCCAGCAGTTTAACGTGGGCTACAGATACGCAGTATTTT. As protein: CASSLTWATDTQYF.

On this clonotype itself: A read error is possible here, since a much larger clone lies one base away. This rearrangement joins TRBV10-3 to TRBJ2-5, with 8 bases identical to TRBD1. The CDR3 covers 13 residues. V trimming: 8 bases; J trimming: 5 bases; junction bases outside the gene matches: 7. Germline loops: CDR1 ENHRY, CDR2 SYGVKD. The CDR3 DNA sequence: TGTGCCATCTGTTCAGGGGGCATGGAGACCCAGTACTTC. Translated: CAICSGGMETQYF.

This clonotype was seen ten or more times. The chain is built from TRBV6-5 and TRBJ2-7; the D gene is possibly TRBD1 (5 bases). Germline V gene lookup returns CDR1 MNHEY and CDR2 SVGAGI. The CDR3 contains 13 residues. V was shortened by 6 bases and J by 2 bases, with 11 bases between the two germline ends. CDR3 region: CASSNQGPYEQYF. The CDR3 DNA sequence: TGTGCCAGCAGCAACCAGGGCCCCTACGAGCAGTACTTC.

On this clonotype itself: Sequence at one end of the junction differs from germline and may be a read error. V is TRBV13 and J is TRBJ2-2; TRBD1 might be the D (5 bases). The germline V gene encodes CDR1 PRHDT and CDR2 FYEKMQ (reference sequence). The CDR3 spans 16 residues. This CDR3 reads CASSFVRGAVTWELFF. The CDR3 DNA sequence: TGTGCCAGTAGCTTCGTAAGGGGCGCTGTCACCTGGGAGCTGTTTTTT.

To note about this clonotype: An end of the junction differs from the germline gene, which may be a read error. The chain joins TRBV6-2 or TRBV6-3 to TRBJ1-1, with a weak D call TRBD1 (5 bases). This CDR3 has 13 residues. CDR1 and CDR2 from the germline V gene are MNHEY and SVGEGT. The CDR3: CAIRGQGATEALF. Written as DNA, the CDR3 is TGTGCCATCAGAGGACAAGGGGCGACTGAAGCTTTATTT.

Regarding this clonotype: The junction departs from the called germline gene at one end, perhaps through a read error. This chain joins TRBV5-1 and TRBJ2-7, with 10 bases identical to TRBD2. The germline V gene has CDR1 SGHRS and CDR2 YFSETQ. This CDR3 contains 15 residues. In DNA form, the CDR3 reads TGCGCCAACAGCTTCCGGACTAGCGGTACCTACAAGCAGTACTTC. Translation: CANSFRTSGTYKQYF.

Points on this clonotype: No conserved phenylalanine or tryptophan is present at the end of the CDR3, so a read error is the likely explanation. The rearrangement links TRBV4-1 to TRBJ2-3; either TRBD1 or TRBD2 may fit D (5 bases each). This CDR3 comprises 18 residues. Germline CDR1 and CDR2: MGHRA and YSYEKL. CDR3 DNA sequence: TGCGCCAGCAGCCAAGTAAGTCGCCGGGACCCTCGCACAGATGCGCAGTATCTT. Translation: CASSQVSRRDPRTDAQYL.

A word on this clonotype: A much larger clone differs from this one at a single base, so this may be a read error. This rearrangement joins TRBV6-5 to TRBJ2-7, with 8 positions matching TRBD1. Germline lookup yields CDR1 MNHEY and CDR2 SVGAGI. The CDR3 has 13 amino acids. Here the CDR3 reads CATGKAGGYKQYF. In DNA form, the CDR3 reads TGTGCCACGGGGAAGGCAGGGGGCTACAAGCAGTACTTC.

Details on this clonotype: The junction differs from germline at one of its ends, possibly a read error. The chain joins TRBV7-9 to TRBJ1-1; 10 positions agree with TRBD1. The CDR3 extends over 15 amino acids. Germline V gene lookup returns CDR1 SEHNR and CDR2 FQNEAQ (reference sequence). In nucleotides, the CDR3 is TGTGCCAACAGCCTAGGGACAGGGGCGAACACTGAAGCTTTCTTT. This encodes CANSLGTGANTEAFF.

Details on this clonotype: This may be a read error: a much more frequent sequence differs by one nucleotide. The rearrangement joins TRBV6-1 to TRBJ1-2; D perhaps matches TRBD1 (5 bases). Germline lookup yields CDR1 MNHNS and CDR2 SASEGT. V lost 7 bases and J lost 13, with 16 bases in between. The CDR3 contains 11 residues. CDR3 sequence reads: CASNERLGGTF. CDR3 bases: TGTGCCAGCAATGAGCGACTCGGGGGCACCTTC.

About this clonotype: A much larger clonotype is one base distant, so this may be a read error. Written as DNA, the CDR3 is TGTGACAGCAGCCCCGGGACGGAGGGGGGTTACCAAGAGACCCAGTACTTC. Its translation: CDSSPGTEGGYQETQYF. The chain is built from TRBV5-5 and TRBJ2-5, with D perhaps matching TRBD1 or TRBD2 (6 bases each). CDR1 and CDR2 from the germline V gene are SGHKS and YYEKEE (reference sequence). The CDR3 has 17 amino acids. Together with reference TRBV5-5 and TRBJ2-5, the CDR3 gives the full variable domain: DAGVTQSPTHLIKTRGQQVTLRCSPISGHKSVSWYQQVLGQGPQFIFQYYEKEERGRGNFPDRFSARQFPNYSSELNVNALLLGDSALYLCDSSPGTEGGYQETQYFGPGTRLLVL.

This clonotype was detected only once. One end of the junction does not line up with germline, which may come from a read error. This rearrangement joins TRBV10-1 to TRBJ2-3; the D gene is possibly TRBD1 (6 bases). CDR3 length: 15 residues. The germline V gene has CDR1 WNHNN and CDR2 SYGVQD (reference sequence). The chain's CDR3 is CANSDGTTSTDTQYF. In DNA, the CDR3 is TGCGCCAACAGTGATGGGACAACCAGTACAGACACGCAGTATTTC.

CDR3 sequence: CASNPGTLDEAFF. CDR3 nucleotide sequence: TGTGCCAGCAACCCCGGGACATTGGATGAAGCTTTCTTT. This sequence joins TRBV11-1 and TRBJ1-1; TRBD1 might be the D (6 bases). The germline V gene encodes CDR1 SGHAT and CDR2 FQDESV (reference sequence). With 7 bases removed from V and 7 bases from J, the gap between germline ends came to 16 bases. The CDR3 runs to 13 residues.

This chain's CDR3 is CASSHRDAGDTEAFF. CDR3 nucleotides: TGCGCCAGCAGCCATAGGGACGCAGGAGACACTGAAGCTTTCTTT. The rearrangement uses TRBV4-1 and TRBJ1-1, with D perhaps TRBD1 (5 bases). The CDR3 contains 15 residues. Looked up from germline, CDR1 is MGHRA and CDR2 is YSYEKL. V was pared by 3 bases and J by 3 bases, with 14 bases between.

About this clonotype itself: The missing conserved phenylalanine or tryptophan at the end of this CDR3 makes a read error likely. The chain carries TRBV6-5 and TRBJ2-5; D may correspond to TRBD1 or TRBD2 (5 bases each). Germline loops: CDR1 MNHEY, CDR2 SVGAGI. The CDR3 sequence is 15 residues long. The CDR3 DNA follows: TGTGCTAGCAGTTGGCGGGTCCGACAGCAAGAGACCCAGTACTCC. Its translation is CASSWRVRQQETQYS.

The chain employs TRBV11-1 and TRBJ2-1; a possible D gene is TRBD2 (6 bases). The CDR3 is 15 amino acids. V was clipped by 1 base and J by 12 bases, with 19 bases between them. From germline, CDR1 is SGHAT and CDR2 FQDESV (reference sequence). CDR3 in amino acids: CASSLGVIGEEGQFF. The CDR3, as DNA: TGTGCCAGCAGCTTAGGAGTGATTGGGGAGGAGGGGCAGTTCTTC.

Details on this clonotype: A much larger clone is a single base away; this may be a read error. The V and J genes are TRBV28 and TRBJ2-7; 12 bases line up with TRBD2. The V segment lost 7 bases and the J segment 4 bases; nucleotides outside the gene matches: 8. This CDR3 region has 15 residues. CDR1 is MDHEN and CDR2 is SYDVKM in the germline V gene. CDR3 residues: CASKGTSGLGYEQYF. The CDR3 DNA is TGTGCCAGCAAGGGGACTAGCGGGCTCGGATACGAGCAGTACTTC.

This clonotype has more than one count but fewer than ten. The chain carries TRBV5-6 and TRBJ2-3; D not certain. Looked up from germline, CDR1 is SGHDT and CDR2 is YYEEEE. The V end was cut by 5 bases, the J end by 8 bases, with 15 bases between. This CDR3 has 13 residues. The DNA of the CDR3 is TGTGCCAGCAGTTCGAAGCAAGCATGTACGCAGTATTTT. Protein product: CASSSKQACTQYF. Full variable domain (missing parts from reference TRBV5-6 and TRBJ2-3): DAGVTQSPTHLIKTRGQQVTLRCSPKSGHDTVSWYQQALGQGPQFIFQYYEEEERQRGNFPDRFSGHQFPNYSSELNVNALLLGDSALYLCASSSKQACTQYFGPGTRLTVL.

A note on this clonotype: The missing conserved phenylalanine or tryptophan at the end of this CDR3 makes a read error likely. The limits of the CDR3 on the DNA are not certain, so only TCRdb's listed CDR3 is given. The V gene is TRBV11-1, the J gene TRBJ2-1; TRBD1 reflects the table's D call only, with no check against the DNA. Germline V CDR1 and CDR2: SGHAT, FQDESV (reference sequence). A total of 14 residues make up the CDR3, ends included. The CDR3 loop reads CASSLEWTDNEHFS.

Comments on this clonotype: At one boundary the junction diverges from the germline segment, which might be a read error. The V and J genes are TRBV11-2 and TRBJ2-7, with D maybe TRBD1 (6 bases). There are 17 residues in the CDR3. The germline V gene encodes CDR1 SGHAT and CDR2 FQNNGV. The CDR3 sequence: CARSLGTRGTGSYEQYF. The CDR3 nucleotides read TGTGCCAGGAGCTTAGGGACAAGGGGCACGGGCTCCTACGAGCAGTACTTC.

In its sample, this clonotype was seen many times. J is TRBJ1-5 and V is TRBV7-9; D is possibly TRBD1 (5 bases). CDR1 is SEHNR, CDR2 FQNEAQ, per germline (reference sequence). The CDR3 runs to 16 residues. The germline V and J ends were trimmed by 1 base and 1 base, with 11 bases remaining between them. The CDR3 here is CASSLGAGGSNQPQHF. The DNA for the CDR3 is TGTGCCAGCAGCTTAGGTGCCGGGGGGAGCAATCAGCCCCAGCATTTT. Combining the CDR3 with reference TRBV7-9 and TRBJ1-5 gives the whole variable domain DTGVSQNPRHKITKRGQNVTFRCDPISEHNRLYWYRQTLGQGPEFLTYFQNEAQLEKSRLLSDRFSAERPKGSFSTLEIQRTEQGDSAMYLCASSLGAGGSNQPQHFGDGTRLSIL.